This T cell receptor (beta chain) was obtained from a study of shared clonotypes between healthy human individuals. In its sample, this clone was seen once. The CDR3 extends over 14 amino acids. Trimming shortened V by 3 bases and J by 7 bases, and 13 bases separated the two germline ends. Per the germline V gene, CDR1 is SEHNR and CDR2 is FQNEAQ (reference sequence). Libraries were prepared by immunoSEQ multiplex PCR; TCRdb keeps only in-frame clonotypes and omits some of them. The sample includes about 470,000 clones, around 79% of them seen just once. The V call is TRBV7-9, the J call TRBJ2-1; D not resolved. The source material was PBMCs. The clonotype comes from a woman aged 40-49 years in good health. Some clones in this sample may be carry-over from other donors' samples. This CDR3 reads CASSFSQVTNEQFF. The CDR3 coding sequence is TGTGCCAGCAGCTTTAGCCAGGTGACGAATGAGCAGTTCTTC.